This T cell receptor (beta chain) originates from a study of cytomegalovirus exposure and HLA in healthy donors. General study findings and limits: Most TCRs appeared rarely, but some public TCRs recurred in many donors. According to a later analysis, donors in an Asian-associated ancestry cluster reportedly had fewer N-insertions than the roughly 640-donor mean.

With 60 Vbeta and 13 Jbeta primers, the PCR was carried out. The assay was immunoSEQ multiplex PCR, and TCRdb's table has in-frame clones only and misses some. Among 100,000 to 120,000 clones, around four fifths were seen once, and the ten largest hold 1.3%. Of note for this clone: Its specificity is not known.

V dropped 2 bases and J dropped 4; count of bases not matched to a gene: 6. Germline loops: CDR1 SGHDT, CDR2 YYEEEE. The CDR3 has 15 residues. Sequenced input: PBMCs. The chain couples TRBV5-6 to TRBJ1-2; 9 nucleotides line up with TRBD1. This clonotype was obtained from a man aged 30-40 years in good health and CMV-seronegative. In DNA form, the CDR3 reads TGTGCCAGCAGCTTTACAGGGGGCGCTGGCTATGGCTACACCTTC. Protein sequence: CASSFTGGAGYGYTF.